The clone carrying this TCR beta chain was seen repeatedly, ten times or more. TCRdb called the RT-PCR reads again in MiXCR, with one record for every CDR3 protein. The sample lists more than 600,000 distinct CDR3 sequences, 14% occurring once. The clonotype comes from a female donor in good health, serving as a healthy control. Sample: memory CD4+ T cells from blood.

The DNA for the CDR3 is TGTGCCAGCAGCTTCAGTTGGAACTCTGGAAACACCATATATTTT. This sequence encodes CASSFSWNSGNTIYF. The chain has TRBV7-8 and TRBJ1-3; D gene unclear. V lost 3 bases and J lost 0, with 9 bases in between. The CDR3 extends over 15 amino acids. Looked up from germline, CDR1 is SGHVS and CDR2 is FQNEAQ.